These 18 T cell receptor beta chains share one sample of origin, sequenced in a study of PD-L1 blockade in urothelial cancer. Assay: immunoSEQ multiplex PCR; the TCRdb copy retains only in-frame clones and omits some. This table has 70,000 or so clones, roughly nine tenths appearing once. Here the sequenced sample was PBMCs, taken around atezolizumab (anti-PD-L1) treatment. The receptors were gathered from a man between 60 and 75 years old with urothelial cancer.

This clone was seen a single time. The chain carries TRBV19 and TRBJ2-7; D is possibly TRBD1 (6 bases). CDR3 length: 14 amino acids. The germline V gene has CDR1 LNHDA and CDR2 SQIVND (reference sequence). The V end lost 4 bases, the J end lost 5 bases, and 15 bases lay between the germline ends. The CDR3 coding sequence is TGTGCCAGTAGTAAGTCCAGGGGTATCGACGAGCAGTACTTC. Its protein is CASSKSRGIDEQYF.

The chain is built from TRBV7-2 and TRBJ2-4, with 9 positions matching TRBD1. This CDR3 comprises 14 residues. In germline, CDR1 is SGHTA, CDR2 FQGNSA. The V and J ends lost 3 bases and 7 bases, in that order; junction bases with no gene match: 4. Here the CDR3 DNA reads TGTGCCAGCAGCTTGACAGGGGGTCAGAACATTCAGTACTTC. It yields the protein CASSLTGGQNIQYF.

The chain employs TRBV29-1 and TRBJ2-3; 9 positions match TRBD1. Germline V gene sequence: CDR1 SQVTM, CDR2 ANQGSEA. Losses at the gene ends were 7 bases for V and 2 bases for J; bases not matched to a gene: 4. CDR3 length: 13 amino acids. DNA for the CDR3: TGCAGCGCCGGGACAGGGAACACAGATACGCAGTATTTT. Its protein product is CSAGTGNTDTQYF.

This chain connects TRBV4-3 to TRBJ1-4; 9 nucleotides agree with TRBD1. From germline, CDR1 is LGHNA and CDR2 YSLEER. This CDR3 region has 16 residues. V lost 2 bases, J lost 5 bases, and 6 bases stayed unmatched. DNA of the CDR3: TGCGCCAGCAGCCAAAAACCGGGACAGGGCAATGAAAAACTGTTTTTT. It translates to CASSQKPGQGNEKLFF.

The chain joins TRBV7-3 to TRBJ2-1; D is perhaps TRBD2 (7 bases). The germline V and J ends were trimmed by 1 base and 5 bases, with 9 bases remaining between them. This CDR3 is 14 amino acids long. Germline V gene lookup returns CDR1 SGHTA and CDR2 FQGTGA. Here the CDR3 DNA reads TGTGCCAGCAGCTTAAGGGGGGGCAACAATGAGCAGTTCTTC. This translates into CASSLRGGNNEQFF. Full variable domain (remainder filled in from reference TRBV7-3 and TRBJ2-1): GAGVSQTPSNKVTEKGKYVELRCDPISGHTALYWYRQSLGQGPEFLIYFQGTGAADDSGLPNDRFFAVRPEGSVSTLKIQRTERGDSAVYLCASSLRGGNNEQFFGPGTRLTVL.

The chain is built from TRBV27 and TRBJ1-2, with a tentative D call TRBD1 (5 bases). CDR3 length equals 15 residues. Germline CDR1 and CDR2: MNHEY and SMNVEV (reference sequence). V was clipped by 2 bases and J by 4 bases, with 14 bases between them. The CDR3 loop reads CASSLDVRGTYGYTF. In DNA form, the CDR3 reads TGTGCCAGCAGTTTAGATGTCCGCGGGACCTATGGCTACACCTTC.

This rearrangement joins TRBV30 to TRBJ2-5, with D possibly TRBD1 on 5 matching bases. Germline CDR1 is GTSNPN and CDR2 is SVGIG (reference sequence). The V end was cut by 0 bases, the J end by 6 bases, with 8 bases between. This CDR3 has 12 residues. The chain's CDR3 is CAWSVRGKTQYF. The DNA for the CDR3 is TGTGCCTGGAGTGTTAGGGGAAAGACCCAGTACTTC.

This clone was recorded only once. The chain combines TRBV5-6 with TRBJ2-5; 7 bases line up with TRBD2. Trimming at V came to 3 bases and at J to 2 bases, leaving 13 bases not matched to a gene. CDR3 size: 17 residues. CDR1 is SGHDT and CDR2 is YYEEEE in the germline V gene. The DNA of the CDR3 is TGTGCCAGCAGCTCGGGGTTTGTAGGGAGGGGACAAGAGACCCAGTACTTC. Encoded protein: CASSSGFVGRGQETQYF. Combining the CDR3 with reference TRBV5-6 and TRBJ2-5 gives the whole variable domain DAGVTQSPTHLIKTRGQQVTLRCSPKSGHDTVSWYQQALGQGPQFIFQYYEEEERQRGNFPDRFSGHQFPNYSSELNVNALLLGDSALYLCASSSGFVGRGQETQYFGPGTRLLVL.

This chain links TRBV10-1 with TRBJ2-1; the match to TRBD2 covers 8 bases. Trimming took 0 bases from V and 2 from J; bases not matched to a gene: 6. Germline CDR1 and CDR2: WNHNN and SYGVQD (reference sequence). This CDR3 has 17 residues. This chain's CDR3 is CASSESGLAGAYNEQFF. Here the CDR3 DNA reads TGCGCCAGCAGTGAGTCCGGGCTAGCGGGTGCCTACAATGAGCAGTTCTTC.

This chain uses TRBV15 with TRBJ2-5, with a tentative D call TRBD1 (7 bases). V lost 0 bases and J 5 bases, leaving 13 bases between the germline ends. The CDR3 has 15 residues. The germline V gene has CDR1 LNHNV and CDR2 YYDKDF (reference sequence). CDR3 nucleotides: TGTGCCACCAGCAGAGATAAGGGGGCGGGGGAGACCCAGTACTTC. Translated, it gives CATSRDKGAGETQYF.

Only a few counts were recorded for this clone. V gene TRBV28 combines with J gene TRBJ1-2; TRBD1 might be the D (5 bases). This CDR3 comprises 11 residues. The germline CDR1 and CDR2 sequences are MDHEN and SYDVKM. Deletions cut 7 bases from V and 4 bases from J, with 7 bases between. In nucleotides, the CDR3 is TGTGCCAGCACCCAGGGCTATGGCTACACCTTC. Its protein is CASTQGYGYTF.

This sequence joins TRBV11-3 and TRBJ2-7; 8 nucleotides line up with TRBD1. Germline trimming cut 0 bases from V and 3 bases from J; bases unmatched to any gene: 7. Germline CDR1 SGHNT, CDR2 YENEEA. The CDR3 length is 16 residues. The CDR3 reads CASSLDSGTGIYEQYF. CDR3 coding DNA: TGTGCCAGCAGCTTAGATTCCGGGACAGGCATCTACGAGCAGTACTTC.

This sequence joins TRBV9 and TRBJ2-2, with D perhaps matching TRBD1 (6 bases). The germline CDR1 and CDR2 sequences are SGDLS and YYNGEE. Trimming shortened V by 4 bases and J by 4 bases, and 11 bases separated the two germline ends. The CDR3 consists of 14 residues. This chain's CDR3 is CASSKDRTTGELFF. The CDR3 DNA is TGTGCCAGCAGCAAAGACAGGACCACCGGGGAGCTGTTTTTT.

V and J are TRBV19 and TRBJ1-5; perhaps TRBD1 as D (6 bases). The germline gives CDR1 LNHDA, CDR2 SQIVND (reference sequence). With 6 bases removed from V and 1 base from J, the gap between germline ends came to 13 bases. The CDR3 consists of 15 residues. The CDR3 region has the DNA TGTGCCAGTAGCCCACAGGGAGCGAGCAATCAGCCCCAGCATTTT. Its translation is CASSPQGASNQPQHF.

This clone has a single count. The chain links TRBV2 to TRBJ2-7, with D perhaps TRBD2 (5 bases). CDR1 and CDR2 (germline): SNHLY, FYNNEI. The CDR3 consists of 15 residues. V lost 7 bases and J lost 2, with 18 bases in between. The CDR3 is CASTKAEVKTYEQYF. In nucleotides, the CDR3 is TGTGCCAGCACCAAGGCGGAGGTGAAAACCTACGAGCAGTACTTC. Supplemented by reference TRBV2 and TRBJ2-7, the full variable domain reads EPEVTQTPSHQVTQMGQEVILRCVPISNHLYFYWYRQILGQKVEFLVSFYNNEISEKSEIFDDQFSVERPDGSNFTLKIRSTKLEDSAMYFCASTKAEVKTYEQYFGPGTRLTVT.

V is TRBV11-2 and J is TRBJ2-5, with TRBD1 matching 10 bases. CDR1 is SGHAT and CDR2 is FQNNGV in the germline V gene. V lost 5 bases to trimming and J lost 5 bases; unmatched junction nucleotides: 5. There are 14 residues in the CDR3. The chain's CDR3 is CASSDRGRGETQYF. The CDR3 DNA is TGTGCCAGCAGCGACAGGGGGCGAGGGGAGACCCAGTACTTC. Variable domain in full (rest from reference TRBV11-2 and TRBJ2-5): EAGVAQSPRYKIIEKRQSVAFWCNPISGHATLYWYQQILGQGPKLLIQFQNNGVVDDSQLPKDRFSAERLKGVDSTLKIQPAKLEDSAVYLCASSDRGRGETQYFGPGTRLLVL.

The V and J genes are TRBV30 and TRBJ2-7; 8 positions match TRBD2. This CDR3 spans 13 amino acids. The germline CDR1 and CDR2 sequences are GTSNPN and SVGIG (reference sequence). Trimming at V came to 0 bases and at J to 4 bases, leaving 2 bases not matched to a gene. CDR3 in amino acids: CAWSVSGVYEQYF. CDR3 nucleotide sequence: TGTGCCTGGAGTGTTAGCGGGGTGTACGAGCAGTACTTC. The full variable domain, rest sourced from reference TRBV30 and TRBJ2-7, is SQTIHQWPATLVQPVGSPLSLECTVEGTSNPNLYWYRQAAGRGLQLLFYSVGIGQISSEVPQNLSASRPQDRQFILSSKKLLLSDSGFYLCAWSVSGVYEQYFGPGTRLTVT.

The chain recombines TRBV7-2 with TRBJ2-2; D not resolved. This CDR3 spans 14 amino acids. CDR1 and CDR2 (germline): SGHTA, FQGNSA. V lost 3 bases to trimming and J lost 2 bases, with 7 bases between them. The CDR3 protein is CASSLARNTGELFF. In DNA, the CDR3 is TGTGCCAGCAGCTTGGCCCGAAACACCGGGGAGCTGTTTTTT.